A single sample gave rise to the 3 T cell receptor beta chains below, sequenced in a study of T cells in Graves' hyperthyroidism and ophthalmopathy. RNA transcripts gave rise to amplified TCR beta CDR3 regions. The TCR CDR3 first-round RT-PCR relied on the HTBI primer set. One entry per CDR3 protein, called by TCRdb with MiXCR from the multiplex PCR reads. The sample includes around 430,000 distinct CDR3 sequences, about 15% of them seen just once. Sequencing was carried out using blood. These TCRs come from a woman younger than 45 with Graves' hyperthyroidism.

The sample holds a few counts of this clonotype. The J gene is TRBJ2-1, the V gene TRBV20-1, with 8 bases identical to TRBD2. From germline, CDR1 is DFQATT and CDR2 SNEGSKA (reference sequence). The CDR3 extends over 14 amino acids. V lost 3 bases to trimming and J lost 4 bases; unmatched junction nucleotides: 5. CDR3 coding DNA: TGCAGTGCTAGTACCACTAGCGGATACAATGAGCAGTTCTTC. It yields the protein CSASTTSGYNEQFF.

This clonotype was seen ten or more times. This chain joins TRBV30 and TRBJ1-4; unclear D gene. CDR1 is GTSNPN, CDR2 SVGIG, per germline (reference sequence). Deletions cut 2 bases from V and 5 bases from J, with 12 bases between. The CDR3 extends over 14 amino acids. The CDR3 loop is CAWSSGEGNEKLFF. The CDR3 DNA follows: TGTGCCTGGAGTTCCGGGGAGGGAAATGAAAAACTGTTTTTT.

The V call is TRBV20-1, the J call TRBJ1-5, with TRBD1 identical over 9 bases. Germline loops: CDR1 DFQATT, CDR2 SNEGSKA (reference sequence). After removal of 7 bases from V and 2 bases from J, the junction contained 9 bases not matched to a gene. The CDR3 sequence is 15 residues long. The CDR3 nucleotides are TGCAGTGTCCTTAACCGGGACAGGGGCAATCAGCCCCAGCATTTT. Translation: CSVLNRDRGNQPQHF.